The rows below give T cell receptor beta chains drawn from one sample of a study of T cell responses to AZD1222 COVID-19 vaccine. TCRdb's table, derived via immunoSEQ multiplex PCR, lists solely in-frame clones and lacks some. In the table there are fewer than 110,000 clones, 91% of which are singletons. This specimen consisted of peripheral blood, obtained on day 0 of AZD1222 vaccination. All receptors derive from an adult in good health. Both conserved end residues are part of each CDR3. The D gene is left open where the match is weak. Rows give clone size only sometimes, using once, few, many, or a class for an expanded clone.

TRBV3-1/TRBV3-2,.,TRBJ1-3,TRBD1,TGTGCCAGCAGCCAAGTAGGAGCCGGGACAGCTTATTATTACTCTGGAAACACCATATATTTT,CASSQVGAGTAYYYSGNTIYF
TRBV9,once,TRBJ1-4,TRBD1,TGTGCCAGCAGCGGGATGACAGGGGCAGGTGAAAAACTGTTTTTT,CASSGMTGAGEKLFF
TRBV16,many,TRBJ1-1,.,TGTGCCAGCAGCCCACGGTCCGACGGCACTGAAGCTTTCTTT,CASSPRSDGTEAFF
TRBV19,.,TRBJ2-1,TRBD1,TGTGCCACCCGGATAGGAGGACAGGGGGCTGGCTCTACCTACAATGAGCAGTTCTTC,CATRIGGQGAGSTYNEQFF
TRBV28,.,TRBJ1-4,.,TGTGCCAGCAGTTTAAGGGCCCAGGATGAAAAACTGTTTTTT,CASSLRAQDEKLFF
TRBV6-5,.,TRBJ1-3,TRBD1,TGTGCCAGCAGTTCCCGTCACAGGGGCTCTGGAAACACCATATATTTT,CASSSRHRGSGNTIYF
TRBV7-8,medium-sized,TRBJ2-7,.,TGTGCCAGCAGCTTAGCGGAGGATAGCTCAAGGGTCTACGAGCAGTACTTC,CASSLAEDSSRVYEQYF
TRBV12-3/TRBV12-4,.,TRBJ1-2,.,TGTGCCAGCAGTTTAGGGGGCAGGGGCTACACCTTC,CASSLGGRGYTF
TRBV15,.,TRBJ1-1,.,TGTGCCACCAGCAGAGATCGAGCGAGTAGTACTGAAGCTTTCTTT,CATSRDRASSTEAFF
TRBV13,.,TRBJ2-1,TRBD2,TGTGCCAGCAGCTCCCAGGGACTACCCTACTACAATGAGCAGTTCTTC,CASSSQGLPYYNEQFF
TRBV28,.,TRBJ2-7,.,TGTGCCAGCACCTCGCCGGTCAGCTCCTACGAGCAGTACTTC,CASTSPVSSYEQYF
TRBV18,.,TRBJ2-3,TRBD2,TGTGCCAGCTCACAGCAGCGGGAGGCGGATACGCAGTATTTT,CASSQQREADTQYF
TRBV2,.,TRBJ2-4,TRBD2,TGTGCCAGCAGTGACCTCGGGACTAGGGGCATTCAGTACTTC,CASSDLGTRGIQYF
TRBV18,.,TRBJ2-5,.,TGTGCCAGCTCACTAGAGCAAGAGACCCAGTACTTC,CASSLEQETQYF
TRBV7-2,.,TRBJ2-3,TRBD2,TGTGCCAGCAGCTTGGGGCCCGTAGCGGGGACGAGCACAGATACGCAGTATTTT,CASSLGPVAGTSTDTQYF
TRBV6-5,.,TRBJ2-7,.,TGTGCCAGCGGGAGCCGCTCCTACGAGCAGTACTTC,CASGSRSYEQYF
TRBV7-3,.,TRBJ2-6,.,TGTGCCAGCAGCTTAACAACATCAGGGGCCAACGTCCTGACTTTC,CASSLTTSGANVLTF
TRBV7-2,.,TRBJ1-5,.,TGTGCCAGCAGCTTATCTAGTGCCAATCAGCCCCAGCATTTT,CASSLSSANQPQHF
TRBV5-1,few,TRBJ2-2,.,TGCGCCAGCAGCTTGGGGCGCCCGAACACCGGGGAGCTGTTTTTT,CASSLGRPNTGELFF
TRBV24-1,.,TRBJ2-7,TRBD1,TGTGCCACCAGTGATGCCGGGACAGACGAGCAGTACTTC,CATSDAGTDEQYF
TRBV21-1,.,TRBJ1-5,.,TGTGCCAAGCAAGAAGACAGGGCCGAACCCCAGCATTTT,CAKQEDRAEPQHF
TRBV4-2,.,TRBJ1-5,.,TGTGCCAGCAGCCAGGAAGAACAGCCCCAGCATTTT,CASSQEEQPQHF
TRBV9,.,TRBJ2-1,TRBD2,TGTGCCAGCAGCCCCCGGGGGGTAGGTATAGCTACCCATGAGCAGTTCTTC,CASSPRGVGIATHEQFF
TRBV12-3/TRBV12-4,once,TRBJ2-1,.,TGTGCCAGCAGTTTAAACGGGGCGTTGCAGTTCTTC,CASSLNGALQFF
TRBV18,.,TRBJ1-1,TRBD1,TGTGCCAGCTCACCAAGGGGGACAGGGTTGGGCACTGAAGCTTTCTTT,CASSPRGTGLGTEAFF
TRBV14,.,TRBJ2-5,.,TGTGCCAGCAGCCGGGACATAGGAGAGACCCAGTACTTC,CASSRDIGETQYF
TRBV12-3/TRBV12-4,.,TRBJ1-1,.,TGTGCCAGCAGAGAAAGGACTGAAGCTTTCTTT,CASRERTEAFF
TRBV7-8,.,TRBJ1-3,.,TGTGCCAGCAGCCCGGACAGCCTCTCTGGAAACACCATATATTTT,CASSPDSLSGNTIYF
TRBV6-2/TRBV6-3,.,TRBJ1-1,TRBD1,TGTGCCAGTAGTGGGACAGCCCGAAACACTGAAGCTTTCTTT,CASSGTARNTEAFF
TRBV11-1,.,TRBJ1-6,.,TGTGCCAGCAGCTTAGATATAGAGTCACCCCTCCACTTT,CASSLDIESPLHF
TRBV6-5,.,TRBJ1-6,TRBD1,TGTGCCACCACATACAGGGGAACCAATTCACCCCTCCACTTT,CATTYRGTNSPLHF
TRBV19,.,TRBJ1-4,TRBD1,TGTGCCAGTAGTATCTCCGGGACAGGGGGTGCGATTGGAAAACTGTTTTTT,CASSISGTGGAIGKLFF
TRBV4-1,.,TRBJ1-2,TRBD1,TGCGCCAGCAGCCAAGCGCTATCAGGGGGACGTTATGGCTACACCTTC,CASSQALSGGRYGYTF
TRBV30,.,TRBJ1-2,TRBD1,TGTGCCTGGACTCATCCGGGACAGACATATGGCTACACCTTC,CAWTHPGQTYGYTF
TRBV5-1,.,TRBJ2-1,TRBD2,TGCGCCAGCAGCTTGTTGGGCGGGAGTCTAAATGAGCAGTTCTTC,CASSLLGGSLNEQFF
TRBV9,.,TRBJ2-2,.,TGTGCCAGCAAGGACAAGACTAACACCGGGGAGCTGTTTTTT,CASKDKTNTGELFF
TRBV13,once,TRBJ1-2,.,TGTGCCAGCAGCTTAGAGGGGGTCTATGGCTACACCTTC,CASSLEGVYGYTF
TRBV13,.,TRBJ2-6,TRBD1,TGTGCCAGCAGCTTAGGCCTGAGACAGGGGGCCGTCCTGACTTTC,CASSLGLRQGAVLTF
TRBV4-2,.,TRBJ2-7,TRBD1,TGTGCCAGCAGCCAAGCGGACCGGGACAGGGGTTACGAGCAGTACTTC,CASSQADRDRGYEQYF
TRBV6-5,.,TRBJ1-6,TRBD1,TGTGCCAGTTGGGACAGTTATAATTCACCCCTCCACTTT,CASWDSYNSPLHF
TRBV15,.,TRBJ2-7,.,TGTGCCACCAGCAGAGATCCACAGGGAGGACACGAGCAGTACTTC,CATSRDPQGGHEQYF
TRBV7-3,.,TRBJ1-2,TRBD1,TGTGCCAGCAGATTTACCGGGACAGCCGATGCCTACACCTTC,CASRFTGTADAYTF
TRBV25-1,.,TRBJ2-1,.,TGTGCCAGCAAATCCGAGGGTTTCTACAATGAGCAGTTCTTC,CASKSEGFYNEQFF
TRBV7-9,few,TRBJ2-7,.,TGTGCCATTTCATCGGGGCGGGGCTACGAGCAGTACTTC,CAISSGRGYEQYF
TRBV5-4,.,TRBJ1-6,TRBD1,TGTGCCAGCAGCTTGGAAGGGACAGCCAATTCACCCCTCCACTTT,CASSLEGTANSPLHF
TRBV29-1,.,TRBJ1-2,.,TGCAGCGTTGGTAGACCGTTGGTCTATGGCTACACCTTC,CSVGRPLVYGYTF
TRBV3-1/TRBV3-2,once,TRBJ2-5,TRBD1,TGTGCCAGCAGCCAAGCGACAGGGTCAGGAGAGACCCAGTACTTC,CASSQATGSGETQYF
TRBV24-1,.,TRBJ1-5,.,TGTGCCACCAGTGACCTCTCCTATCAGCCCCAGCATTTT,CATSDLSYQPQHF
TRBV28,.,TRBJ1-6,.,TGTGCCACCGGGCAGGGCTATAATTCACCCCTCCACTTT,CATGQGYNSPLHF
TRBV6-1,.,TRBJ2-3,.,TGTGCCAGCAGTGAAGTATCGGGGGCTACGCAGTATTTT,CASSEVSGATQYF
TRBV5-1,.,TRBJ2-7,.,TGCGCCAGCAGCCTAACCGCGATCCAGTCCTACGAGCAGTACTTC,CASSLTAIQSYEQYF
TRBV24-1,.,TRBJ2-3,TRBD1,TGTGCCACCAGTGATTGGAGGGGGACAGGCCTTAGCACAGATACGCAGTATTTT,CATSDWRGTGLSTDTQYF
TRBV7-2,.,TRBJ2-1,.,TGTGCCAGCAGCAATAGAGGGCTAAATGAGCAGTTCTTC,CASSNRGLNEQFF
TRBV29-1,.,TRBJ2-1,TRBD2,TGCAGCGTTGTAGGGCTAGCGGGAGGGGGCTCCTACAATGAGCAGTTCTTC,CSVVGLAGGGSYNEQFF
TRBV27,.,TRBJ2-7,.,TGTGCCAGCAGCCGTAACCCGGGACCAACCTACGAGCAGTACTTC,CASSRNPGPTYEQYF
TRBV5-1,.,TRBJ2-3,.,TGCGCCAGCAGCTTGGGAGGCTTCACAGATACGCAGTATTTT,CASSLGGFTDTQYF
TRBV9,.,TRBJ2-1,TRBD2,TGTGCCAGCAGCGGGGGACTAGCGGGAGTTTCTAATGAGCAGTTCTTC,CASSGGLAGVSNEQFF
TRBV5-6,.,TRBJ2-2,.,TGTGCCAGCAACCCGTATTCAGGGGGGGAGCTGTTTTTT,CASNPYSGGELFF